This T cell receptor (beta chain) comes out of a study of T cell repertoires in cytomegalovirus infection. Study information: The authors relied on CMV epitopes, both recently identified HLA-C-restricted and well-studied HLA-B-restricted. The public TCR beta signatures pointed to both CMV infection and matching HLA type. The study, taken as a whole, reports: Clonotype analysis showed dominance of the ex vivo response by HLA-C-restricted CMV-specific TCR beta clonotypes. Summed frequency of public TCR beta families distinguished CMV carriers with the relevant HLA.

V lost 2 bases and J 1 base, leaving 10 bases between the germline ends. The CDR3 is 15 residues long. Germline V gives CDR1 MNHEY, CDR2 SVGAGI. Each CDR3 protein gets one entry after TCRdb re-called the reads with MiXCR. This table holds some 800,000 distinct CDR3 sequences, about 31% found once. This clonotype was counted a few times. Its antigen remains unknown. The receptor was derived from a human donor in good health (CMV status not recorded). Some clones in this sample may be carry-over from other donors' samples. The sample was cultured CD8+ T cells from PBMCs, taken from culture after CMV antigen stimulation. The chain employs TRBV6-5 and TRBJ2-3; weak D call: TRBD2 (6 bases). CDR3 region: CASSYALAGTDTQYF. Written as DNA, the CDR3 is TGTGCCAGCAGTTACGCACTAGCCGGCACAGATACGCAGTATTTT.